These 6 T cell receptor beta chains came from one sample sequenced in a study of T cell responses to AZD1222 COVID-19 vaccine. TCRdb keeps only in-frame clones here, not all; method: immunoSEQ multiplex PCR. The sample carries 68,000 or so clones, 88% recorded once. Specimen: peripheral blood, collected on day 0 of AZD1222 vaccination. The receptors were sampled from an adult in good health.

This clone came up a few times. The chain employs TRBV4-1 and TRBJ1-6, with D unclear. The CDR3 has 13 amino acids. CDR1 and CDR2 (germline): MGHRA, YSYEKL. Trimming took off 1 base at V and 8 bases at J, with 6 bases between the two ends. CDR3 nucleotide sequence: TGCGCCAGCAGCCAAGTAATGGATTCACCCCTCCACTTT. Translating gives CASSQVMDSPLHF.

The chain joins TRBV27 to TRBJ2-7; TRBD2 agrees at 11 bases. Unmatched junction bases numbered 7, after V lost 6 bases and J lost 3 bases. The CDR3 covers 15 residues. Germline CDR1 reads MNHEY; CDR2 reads SMNVEV (reference sequence). The CDR3 protein is CASSYTSGGLYEQYF. The CDR3 DNA reads as TGTGCCAGCAGCTACACTAGCGGGGGACTCTACGAGCAGTACTTC.

The chain couples TRBV27 to TRBJ1-5; D not resolved. The CDR3 totals 17 residues. CDR1 is MNHEY and CDR2 is SMNVEV in the germline V gene (reference sequence). V gave up 10 bases and J gave up 0 bases, with 22 bases separating them. The CDR3 here is CAKSSRVRVYSNQPQHF. CDR3 nucleotides: TGTGCCAAGAGCTCCCGGGTGAGGGTTTATAGCAATCAGCCCCAGCATTTT.

The chain joins TRBV13 to TRBJ2-5; the match to TRBD2 covers 13 bases. Germline CDR1 reads PRHDT; CDR2 reads FYEKMQ (reference sequence). The CDR3 extends over 17 amino acids. Germline trimming cut 3 bases from V and 2 bases from J; bases unmatched to any gene: 6. CDR3 DNA: TGTGCCAGCAGCTTGTGGACTAGCGGGAGCTCGCAAGAGACCCAGTACTTC. Protein: CASSLWTSGSSQETQYF. Using reference TRBV13 and TRBJ2-5 for the parts outside the CDR3, the full variable domain is AAGVIQSPRHLIKEKRETATLKCYPIPRHDTVYWYQQGPGQDPQFLISFYEKMQSDKGSIPDRFSAQQFSDYHSELNMSSLELGDSALYFCASSLWTSGSSQETQYFGPGTRLLVL.

The chain employs TRBV4-2 and TRBJ2-1, with TRBD2 matching over 14 bases. The CDR3 is 16 residues long. From germline, CDR1 is LGHNA and CDR2 YNFKEQ. Trimming cost V 5 bases and J 8 bases; bases outside gene matches: 8. The CDR3: CASSTSGTSGSDEQFF. The CDR3 coding sequence is TGTGCCAGCAGCACCTCCGGGACTAGCGGGAGTGATGAGCAGTTCTTC.

The V and J genes are TRBV7-2 and TRBJ1-1, with no clear D. There are 13 residues in the CDR3. V was cut by 1 base and J by 1 base, with 4 bases left in between. Germline V CDR1 and CDR2: SGHTA, FQGNSA. CDR3 residues: CASSLGRNTEAFF. The CDR3 DNA follows: TGTGCCAGCAGCTTAGGGCGGAACACTGAAGCTTTCTTT.